Here is one TCR beta chain with its context. This sample is drawn from a study of T cell responses to AZD1222 COVID-19 vaccine. This table comes from immunoSEQ multiplex PCR, and its TCRdb copy is limited to in-frame clones, with some not included. The sample holds about 94,000 clones, 85% seen once. This TCR came from an adult who received the AZD1222 COVID-19 vaccine. Sample: peripheral blood, taken 28 days after the second AZD1222 dose.

The CDR3 loop reads CASSLQLSSGNTIYF. The DNA of the CDR3 is TGTGCCAGCAGCTTACAACTGAGCTCTGGAAACACCATATATTTT. V usage is TRBV7-9 and J usage is TRBJ1-3; D uncertain. Between the trimmed V and J ends, which lost 2 bases and 0 bases, there was a span of 8 bases. The V gene's germline CDR1 is SEHNR and CDR2 FQNEAQ (reference sequence). CDR3 length: 15 residues.